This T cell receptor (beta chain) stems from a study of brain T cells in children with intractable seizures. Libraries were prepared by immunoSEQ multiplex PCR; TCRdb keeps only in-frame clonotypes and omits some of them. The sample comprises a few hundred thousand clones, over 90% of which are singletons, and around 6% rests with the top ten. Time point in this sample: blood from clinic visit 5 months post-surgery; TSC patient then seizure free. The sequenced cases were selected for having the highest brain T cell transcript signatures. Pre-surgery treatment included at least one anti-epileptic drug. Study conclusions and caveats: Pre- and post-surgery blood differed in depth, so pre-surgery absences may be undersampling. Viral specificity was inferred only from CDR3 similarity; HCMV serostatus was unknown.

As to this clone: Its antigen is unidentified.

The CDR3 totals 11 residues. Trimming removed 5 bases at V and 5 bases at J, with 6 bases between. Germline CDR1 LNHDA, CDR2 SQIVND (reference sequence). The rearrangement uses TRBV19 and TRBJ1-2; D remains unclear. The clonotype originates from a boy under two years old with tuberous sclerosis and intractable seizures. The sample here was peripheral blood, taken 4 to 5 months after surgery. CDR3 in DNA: TGTGCCAGTAGTGACACTTATGGCTACACCTTC. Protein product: CASSDTYGYTF.